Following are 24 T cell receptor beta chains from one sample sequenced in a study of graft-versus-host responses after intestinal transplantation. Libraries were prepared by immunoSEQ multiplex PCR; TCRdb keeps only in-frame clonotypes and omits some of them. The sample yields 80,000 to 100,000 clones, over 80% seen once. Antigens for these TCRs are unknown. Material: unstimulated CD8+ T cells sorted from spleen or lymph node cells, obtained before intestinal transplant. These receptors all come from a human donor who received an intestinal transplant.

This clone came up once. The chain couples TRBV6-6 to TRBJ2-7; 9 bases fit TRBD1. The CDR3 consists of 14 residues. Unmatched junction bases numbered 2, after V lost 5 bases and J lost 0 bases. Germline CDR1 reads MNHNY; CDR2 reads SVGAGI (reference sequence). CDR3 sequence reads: CASSRTGDSYEQYF. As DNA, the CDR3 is TGTGCCAGCAGTCGGACAGGGGACTCCTACGAGCAGTACTTC.

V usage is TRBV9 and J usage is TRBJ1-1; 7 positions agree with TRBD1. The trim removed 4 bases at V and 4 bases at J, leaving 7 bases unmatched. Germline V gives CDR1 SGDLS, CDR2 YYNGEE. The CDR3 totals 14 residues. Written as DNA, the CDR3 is TGTGCCAGCAGCCAAGAAGCAGGGGGCACTGAAGCTTTCTTT. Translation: CASSQEAGGTEAFF. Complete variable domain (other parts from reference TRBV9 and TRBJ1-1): DSGVTQTPKHLITATGQRVTLRCSPRSGDLSVYWYQQSLDQGLQFLIQYYNGEERAKGNILERFSAQQFPDLHSELNLSSLELGDSALYFCASSQEAGGTEAFFGQGTRLTVV.

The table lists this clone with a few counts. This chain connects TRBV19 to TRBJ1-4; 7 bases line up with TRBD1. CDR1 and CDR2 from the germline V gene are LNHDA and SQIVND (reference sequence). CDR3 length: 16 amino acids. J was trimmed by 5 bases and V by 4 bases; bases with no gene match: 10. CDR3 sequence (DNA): TGTGCCAGTAGTACGTGGACAGGTTATCGGAATGAAAAACTGTTTTTT. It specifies CASSTWTGYRNEKLFF. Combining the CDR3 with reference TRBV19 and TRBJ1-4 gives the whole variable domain DGGITQSPKYLFRKEGQNVTLSCEQNLNHDAMYWYRQDPGQGLRLIYYSQIVNDFQKGDIAEGYSVSREKKESFPLTVTSAQKNPTAFYLCASSTWTGYRNEKLFFGSGTQLSVL.

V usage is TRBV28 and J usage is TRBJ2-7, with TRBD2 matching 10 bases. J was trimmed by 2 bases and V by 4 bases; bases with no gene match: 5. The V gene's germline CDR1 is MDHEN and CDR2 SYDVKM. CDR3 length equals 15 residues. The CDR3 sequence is CASSSQREGPYEQYF. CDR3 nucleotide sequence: TGTGCCAGCAGTTCCCAGCGGGAGGGCCCCTACGAGCAGTACTTC.

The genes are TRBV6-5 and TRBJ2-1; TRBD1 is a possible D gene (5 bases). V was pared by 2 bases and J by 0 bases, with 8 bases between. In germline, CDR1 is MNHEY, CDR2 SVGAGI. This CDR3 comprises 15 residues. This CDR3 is CASSYGASSYNEQFF. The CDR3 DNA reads TGTGCCAGCAGTTACGGGGCTAGCTCCTACAATGAGCAGTTCTTC.

In DNA form, the CDR3 reads TGCGCCAGCAGCCTCCCGACAGGCCCCATATATTTT. Its translation is CASSLPTGPIYF. This chain links TRBV4-1 with TRBJ1-3, with D possibly being TRBD1 (6 bases). V gave up 4 bases and J gave up 11 bases, with 12 bases separating them. CDR1 is MGHRA and CDR2 is YSYEKL in the germline V gene. CDR3 length: 12 amino acids.

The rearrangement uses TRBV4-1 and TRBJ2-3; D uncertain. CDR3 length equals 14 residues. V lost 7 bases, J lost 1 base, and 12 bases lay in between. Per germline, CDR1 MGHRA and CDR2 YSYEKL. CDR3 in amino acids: CASKRSSGTDTQYF. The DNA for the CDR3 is TGCGCCAGCAAACGTTCTTCAGGCACAGATACGCAGTATTTT.

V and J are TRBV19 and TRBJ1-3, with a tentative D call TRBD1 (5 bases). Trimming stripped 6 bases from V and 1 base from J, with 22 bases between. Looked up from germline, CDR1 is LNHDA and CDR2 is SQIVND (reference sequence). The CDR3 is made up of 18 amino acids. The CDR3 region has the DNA TGTGCCAGTAGCTTAGGGGCAGGACTTCACTTTTCTGGAAACACCATATATTTT. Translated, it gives CASSLGAGLHFSGNTIYF.

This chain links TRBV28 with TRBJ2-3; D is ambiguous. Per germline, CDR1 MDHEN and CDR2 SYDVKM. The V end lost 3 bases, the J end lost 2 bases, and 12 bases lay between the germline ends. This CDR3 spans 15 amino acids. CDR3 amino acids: CASSFAVKATDTQYF. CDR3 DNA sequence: TGTGCCAGCAGTTTTGCGGTGAAGGCCACAGATACGCAGTATTTT.

CDR3 nucleotide sequence: TGTGCCAGCAGTGAAGACAGGGGTTGGCAGCCCCAGCATTTT. This sequence encodes CASSEDRGWQPQHF. This chain connects TRBV2 to TRBJ1-5; TRBD1 aligns across 7 bases. Per the germline V gene, CDR1 is SNHLY and CDR2 is FYNNEI. V lost 1 base and J lost 7; bases outside the gene matches: 4. This CDR3 has 14 residues. Full variable domain (remainder filled in from reference TRBV2 and TRBJ1-5): EPEVTQTPSHQVTQMGQEVILRCVPISNHLYFYWYRQILGQKVEFLVSFYNNEISEKSEIFDDQFSVERPDGSNFTLKIRSTKLEDSAMYFCASSEDRGWQPQHFGDGTRLSIL.

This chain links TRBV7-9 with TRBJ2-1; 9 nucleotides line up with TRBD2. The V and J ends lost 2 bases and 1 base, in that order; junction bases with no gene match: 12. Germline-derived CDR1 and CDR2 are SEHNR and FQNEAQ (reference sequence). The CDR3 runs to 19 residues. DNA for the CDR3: TGTGCCAGCAGCTTATACGCCGGGACTAGCCCAGGGTCCTACAATGAGCAGTTCTTC. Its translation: CASSLYAGTSPGSYNEQFF.

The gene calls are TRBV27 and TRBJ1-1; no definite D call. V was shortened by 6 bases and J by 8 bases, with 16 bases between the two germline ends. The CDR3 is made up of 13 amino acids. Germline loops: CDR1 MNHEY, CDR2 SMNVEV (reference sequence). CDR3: CASSLEGRREAFF. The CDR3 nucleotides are TGTGCCAGCAGCCTAGAAGGAAGAAGGGAAGCTTTCTTT.

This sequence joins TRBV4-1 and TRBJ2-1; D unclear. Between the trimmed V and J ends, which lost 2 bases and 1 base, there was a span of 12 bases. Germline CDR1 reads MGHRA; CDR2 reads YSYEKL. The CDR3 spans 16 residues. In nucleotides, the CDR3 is TGCGCCAGCAGCCAATGGACGGCGGCGTCCTACAATGAGCAGTTCTTC. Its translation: CASSQWTAASYNEQFF.

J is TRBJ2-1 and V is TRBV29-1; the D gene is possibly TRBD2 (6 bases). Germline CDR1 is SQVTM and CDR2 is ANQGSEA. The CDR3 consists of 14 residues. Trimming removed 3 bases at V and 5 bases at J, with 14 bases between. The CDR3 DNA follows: TGCAGCGTTGATTCGGCGGGACGCCACAATGAGCAGTTCTTC. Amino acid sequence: CSVDSAGRHNEQFF.

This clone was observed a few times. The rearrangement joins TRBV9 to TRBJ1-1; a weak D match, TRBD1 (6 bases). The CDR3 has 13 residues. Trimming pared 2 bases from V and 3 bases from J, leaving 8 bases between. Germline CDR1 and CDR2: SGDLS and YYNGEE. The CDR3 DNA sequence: TGTGCCAGCAGCGTTGGGGGCCACACTGAAGCTTTCTTT. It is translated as CASSVGGHTEAFF. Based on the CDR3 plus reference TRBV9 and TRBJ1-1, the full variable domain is DSGVTQTPKHLITATGQRVTLRCSPRSGDLSVYWYQQSLDQGLQFLIQYYNGEERAKGNILERFSAQQFPDLHSELNLSSLELGDSALYFCASSVGGHTEAFFGQGTRLTVV.

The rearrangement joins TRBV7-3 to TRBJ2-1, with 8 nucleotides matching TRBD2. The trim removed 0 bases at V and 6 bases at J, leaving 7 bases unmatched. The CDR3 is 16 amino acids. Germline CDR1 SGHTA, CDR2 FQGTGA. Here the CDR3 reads CASSLTRGGPVNEQFF. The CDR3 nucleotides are TGTGCCAGCAGCTTAACACGCGGGGGGCCCGTCAATGAGCAGTTCTTC.

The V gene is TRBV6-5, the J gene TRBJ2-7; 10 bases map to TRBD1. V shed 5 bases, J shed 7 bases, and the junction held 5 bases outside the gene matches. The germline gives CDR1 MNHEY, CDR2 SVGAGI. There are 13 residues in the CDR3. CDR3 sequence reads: CASSVGQGREQYF. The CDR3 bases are TGTGCCAGCAGTGTGGGACAGGGGAGGGAGCAGTACTTC.

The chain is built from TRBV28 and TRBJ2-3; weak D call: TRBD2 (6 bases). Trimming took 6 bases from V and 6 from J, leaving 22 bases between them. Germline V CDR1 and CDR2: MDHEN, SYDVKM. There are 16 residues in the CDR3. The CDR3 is CASSSGTSLKRDTQYF. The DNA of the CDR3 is TGTGCCAGCAGCTCCGGGACTTCACTTAAACGGGATACGCAGTATTTT.

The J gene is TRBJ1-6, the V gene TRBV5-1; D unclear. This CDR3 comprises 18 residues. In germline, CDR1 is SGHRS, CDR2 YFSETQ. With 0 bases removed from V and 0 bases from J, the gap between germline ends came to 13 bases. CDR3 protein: CASSLEGWIRSYNSPLHF. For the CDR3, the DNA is TGCGCCAGCAGCTTGGAAGGCTGGATACGCTCCTATAATTCACCCCTCCACTTT.

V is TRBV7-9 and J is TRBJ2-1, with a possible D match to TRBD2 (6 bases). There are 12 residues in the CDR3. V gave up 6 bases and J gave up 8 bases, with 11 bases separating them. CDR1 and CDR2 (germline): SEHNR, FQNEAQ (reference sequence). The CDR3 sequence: CASRTGEHEQFF. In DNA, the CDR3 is TGTGCCAGCAGAACGGGAGAGCATGAGCAGTTCTTC.

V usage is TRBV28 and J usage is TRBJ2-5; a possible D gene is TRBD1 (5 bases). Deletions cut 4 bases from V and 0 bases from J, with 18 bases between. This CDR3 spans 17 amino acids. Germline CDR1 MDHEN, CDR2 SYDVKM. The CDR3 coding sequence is TGTGCCAGCAGTTCGCCTACGACAGTGATGTACCAAGAGACCCAGTACTTC. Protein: CASSSPTTVMYQETQYF.

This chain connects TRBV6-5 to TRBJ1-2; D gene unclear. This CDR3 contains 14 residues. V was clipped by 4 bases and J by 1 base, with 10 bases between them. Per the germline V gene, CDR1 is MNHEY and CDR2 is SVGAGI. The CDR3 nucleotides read TGTGCCAGCAGTTCACTTCTCAGTAACTATGGCTACACCTTC. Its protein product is CASSSLLSNYGYTF.

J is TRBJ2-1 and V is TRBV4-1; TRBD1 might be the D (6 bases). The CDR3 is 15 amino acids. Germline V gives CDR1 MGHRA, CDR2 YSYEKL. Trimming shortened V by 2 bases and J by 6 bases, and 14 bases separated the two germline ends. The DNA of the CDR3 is TGCGCCAGCAGCCAAAGAGGGAGAGGGGGCAATGAGCAGTTCTTC. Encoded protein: CASSQRGRGGNEQFF.

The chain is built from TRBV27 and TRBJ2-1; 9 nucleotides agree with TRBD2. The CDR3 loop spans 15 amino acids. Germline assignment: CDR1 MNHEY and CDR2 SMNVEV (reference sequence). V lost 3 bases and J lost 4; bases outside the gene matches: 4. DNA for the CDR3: TGTGCCAGCAGTTTGACTAGCGGTCCATACAATGAGCAGTTCTTC. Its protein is CASSLTSGPYNEQFF.